This T cell receptor (beta chain) came from a study of control samples from healthy donors and cancer patients. With regard to this clone: Additional DNA sequences in this sample encode the identical CDR3.

TCRdb's copy holds only in-frame clones and misses some; the assay was immunoSEQ multiplex PCR. There are tens of thousands of clones in the sample; about nine tenths occur only once, and 15% to 20% lies in the top ten. The CDR3 has 15 residues. Germline V gene data show CDR1 as SGHRS and CDR2 as YFSETQ. V shed 4 bases and J 7 bases; nucleotides not matched to a gene: 3. The chain uses TRBV5-1 and TRBJ2-1, with 15 bases lining up with TRBD2. Sequenced material: blood. The clonotype was recovered from a man aged 50 to 60 in good health. CDR3 protein: CASSPGTSGGNEQFF. CDR3 DNA sequence: TGCGCCAGCAGCCCCGGGACTAGCGGGGGGAATGAGCAGTTCTTC.